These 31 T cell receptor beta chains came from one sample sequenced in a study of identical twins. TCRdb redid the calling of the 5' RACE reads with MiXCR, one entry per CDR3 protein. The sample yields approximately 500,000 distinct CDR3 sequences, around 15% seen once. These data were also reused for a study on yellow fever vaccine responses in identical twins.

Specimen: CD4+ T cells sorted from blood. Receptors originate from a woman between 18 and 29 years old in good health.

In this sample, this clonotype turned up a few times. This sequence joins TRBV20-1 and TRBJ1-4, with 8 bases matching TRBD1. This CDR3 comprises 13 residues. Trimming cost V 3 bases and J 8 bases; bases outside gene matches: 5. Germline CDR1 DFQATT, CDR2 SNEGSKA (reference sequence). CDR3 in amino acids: CSARTGVGEKLFF. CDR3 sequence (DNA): TGCAGTGCTAGGACAGGGGTTGGGGAAAAACTGTTTTTT.

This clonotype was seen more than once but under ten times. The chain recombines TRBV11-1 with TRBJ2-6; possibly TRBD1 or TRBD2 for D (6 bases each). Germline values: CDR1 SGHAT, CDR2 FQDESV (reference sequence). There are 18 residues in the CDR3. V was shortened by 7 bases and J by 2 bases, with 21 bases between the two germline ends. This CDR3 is CASISTRSGGPGANVLTF. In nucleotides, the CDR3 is TGTGCCAGCATCTCTACACGATCTGGGGGGCCTGGGGCCAACGTCCTGACTTTC.

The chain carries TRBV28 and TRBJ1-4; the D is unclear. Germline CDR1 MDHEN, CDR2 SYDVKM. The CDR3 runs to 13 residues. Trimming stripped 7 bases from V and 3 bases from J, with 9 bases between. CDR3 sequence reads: CASNRRPNEKLFF. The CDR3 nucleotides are TGTGCCAGCAATAGGCGGCCTAATGAAAAACTGTTTTTT.

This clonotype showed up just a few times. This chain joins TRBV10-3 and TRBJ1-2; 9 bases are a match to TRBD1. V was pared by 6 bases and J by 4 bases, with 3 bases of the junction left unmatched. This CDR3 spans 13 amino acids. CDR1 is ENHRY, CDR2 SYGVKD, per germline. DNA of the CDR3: TGTGCCATCAGCGGGACAGGGCCCTATGGCTACACCTTC. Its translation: CAISGTGPYGYTF.

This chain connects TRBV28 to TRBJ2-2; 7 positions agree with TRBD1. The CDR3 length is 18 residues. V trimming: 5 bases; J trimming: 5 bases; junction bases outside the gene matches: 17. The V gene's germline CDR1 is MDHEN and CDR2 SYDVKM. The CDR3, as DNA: TGTGCCAGCAGTCCCGCGACCCCCGACAGGGTTATTACCGGGGAGCTGTTTTTT. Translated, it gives CASSPATPDRVITGELFF.

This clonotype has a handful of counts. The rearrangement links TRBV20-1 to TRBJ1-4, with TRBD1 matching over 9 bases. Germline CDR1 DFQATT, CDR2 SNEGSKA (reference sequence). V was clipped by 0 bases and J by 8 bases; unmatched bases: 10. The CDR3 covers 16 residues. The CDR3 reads CSARDTVQGAREKLFF. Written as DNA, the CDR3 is TGCAGTGCTAGAGATACCGTACAGGGGGCGAGGGAAAAACTGTTTTTT.

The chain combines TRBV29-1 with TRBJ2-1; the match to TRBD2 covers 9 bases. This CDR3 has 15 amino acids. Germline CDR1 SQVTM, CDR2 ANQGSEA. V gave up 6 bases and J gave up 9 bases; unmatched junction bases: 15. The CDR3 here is CSVSLDLAGWSEQFF. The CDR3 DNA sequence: TGCAGCGTCTCCCTTGATCTAGCGGGGTGGAGTGAGCAGTTCTTC.

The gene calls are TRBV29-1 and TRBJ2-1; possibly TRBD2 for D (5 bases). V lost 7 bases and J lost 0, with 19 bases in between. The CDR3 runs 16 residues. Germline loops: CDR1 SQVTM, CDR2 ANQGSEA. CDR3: CSALWASSSSYNEQFF. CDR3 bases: TGCAGCGCCCTATGGGCTAGCTCATCCTCCTACAATGAGCAGTTCTTC.

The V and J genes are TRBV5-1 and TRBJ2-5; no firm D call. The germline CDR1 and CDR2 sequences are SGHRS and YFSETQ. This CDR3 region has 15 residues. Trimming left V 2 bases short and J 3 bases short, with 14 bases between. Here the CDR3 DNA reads TGCGCCAGCAGCTTAGGAACCGGTGGAGAAGAGACCCAGTACTTC. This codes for CASSLGTGGEETQYF.

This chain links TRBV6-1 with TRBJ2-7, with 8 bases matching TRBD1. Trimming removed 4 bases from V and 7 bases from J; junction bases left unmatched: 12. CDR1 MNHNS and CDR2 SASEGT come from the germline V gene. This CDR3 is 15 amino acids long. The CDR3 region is CASSAQGAPESEQYV. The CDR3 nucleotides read TGTGCCAGCAGTGCCCAGGGGGCGCCCGAATCTGAGCAGTACGTC.

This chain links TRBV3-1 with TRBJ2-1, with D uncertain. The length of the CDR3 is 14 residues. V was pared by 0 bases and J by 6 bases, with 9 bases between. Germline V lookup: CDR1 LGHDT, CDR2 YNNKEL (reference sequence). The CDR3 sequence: CASSQEGQANEQFF. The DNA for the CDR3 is TGTGCCAGCAGCCAAGAAGGGCAGGCCAATGAGCAGTTCTTC.

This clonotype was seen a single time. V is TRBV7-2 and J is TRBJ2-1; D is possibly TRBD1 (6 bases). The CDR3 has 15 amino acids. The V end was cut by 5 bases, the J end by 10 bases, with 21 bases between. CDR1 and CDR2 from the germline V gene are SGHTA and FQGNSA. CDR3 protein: CASSPGTQGRWEQFF. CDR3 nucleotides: TGTGCCAGCAGCCCCGGGACACAAGGGAGATGGGAGCAGTTCTTC.

CDR3 nucleotides: TGCGCCAGCAAAGCCCGGGACCAGGGCGGCAATGAGCAGTTCTTC. Its protein is CASKARDQGGNEQFF. The chain couples TRBV10-2 to TRBJ2-1; D possibly matches TRBD1 or TRBD2 (5 bases each). This CDR3 is 15 amino acids long. V dropped 7 bases and J dropped 6 bases, with 19 bases sitting between them. Germline lookup yields CDR1 WSHSY and CDR2 SAAADI.

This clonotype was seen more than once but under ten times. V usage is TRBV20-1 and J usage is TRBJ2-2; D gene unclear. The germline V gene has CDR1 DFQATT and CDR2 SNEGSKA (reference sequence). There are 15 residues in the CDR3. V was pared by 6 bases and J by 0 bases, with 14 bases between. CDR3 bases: TGCAGTGCCATTCTACCCTACCCGAACACCGGGGAGCTGTTTTTT. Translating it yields CSAILPYPNTGELFF.

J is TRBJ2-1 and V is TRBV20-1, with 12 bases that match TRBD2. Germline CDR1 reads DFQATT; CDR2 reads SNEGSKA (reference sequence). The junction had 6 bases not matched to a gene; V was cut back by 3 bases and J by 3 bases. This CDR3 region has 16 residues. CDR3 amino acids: CSASRLAGVNYNEQFF. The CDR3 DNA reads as TGCAGTGCTAGTCGACTAGCGGGAGTGAACTACAATGAGCAGTTCTTC.

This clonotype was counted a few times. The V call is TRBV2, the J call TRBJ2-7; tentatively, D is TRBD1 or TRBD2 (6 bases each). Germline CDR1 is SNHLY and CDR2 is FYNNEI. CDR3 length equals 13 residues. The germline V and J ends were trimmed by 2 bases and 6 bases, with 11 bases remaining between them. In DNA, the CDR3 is TGTGCCAGCAGTGAATCAGGGGACTTCGAGCAGTACGTC. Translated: CASSESGDFEQYV.

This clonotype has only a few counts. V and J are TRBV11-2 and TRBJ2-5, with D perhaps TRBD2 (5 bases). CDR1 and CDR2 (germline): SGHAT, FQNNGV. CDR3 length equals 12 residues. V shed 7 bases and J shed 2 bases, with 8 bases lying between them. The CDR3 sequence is CASTRAQETQYF. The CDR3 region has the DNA TGTGCCAGCACGCGGGCGCAAGAGACCCAGTACTTC.

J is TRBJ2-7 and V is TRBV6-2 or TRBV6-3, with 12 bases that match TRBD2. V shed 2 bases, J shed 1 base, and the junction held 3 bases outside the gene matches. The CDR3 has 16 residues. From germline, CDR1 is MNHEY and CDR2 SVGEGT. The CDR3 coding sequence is TGTGCCAGCAGTTACGCGACTAGCGGGAGTTCCTACGAGCAGTACTTC. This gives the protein CASSYATSGSSYEQYF.

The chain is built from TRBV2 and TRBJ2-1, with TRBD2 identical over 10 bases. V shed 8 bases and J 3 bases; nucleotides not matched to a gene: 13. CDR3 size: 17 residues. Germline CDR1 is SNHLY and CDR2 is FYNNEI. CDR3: CASVQQLSGGSYNEQFF. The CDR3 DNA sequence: TGTGCCAGCGTACAACAACTTAGCGGGGGGAGCTACAATGAGCAGTTCTTC.

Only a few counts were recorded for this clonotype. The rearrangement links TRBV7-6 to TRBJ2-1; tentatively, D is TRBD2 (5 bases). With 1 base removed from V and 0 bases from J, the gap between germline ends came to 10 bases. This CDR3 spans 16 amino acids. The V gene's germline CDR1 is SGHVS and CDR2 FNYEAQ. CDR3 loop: CASSLVGEGSYNEQFF. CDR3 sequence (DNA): TGTGCCAGCAGCTTAGTGGGAGAGGGCTCCTACAATGAGCAGTTCTTC.

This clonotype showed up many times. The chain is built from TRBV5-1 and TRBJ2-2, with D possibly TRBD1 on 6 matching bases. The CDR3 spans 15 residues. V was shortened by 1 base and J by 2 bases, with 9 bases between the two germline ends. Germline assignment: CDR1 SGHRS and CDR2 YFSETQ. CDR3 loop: CASSLPQGNTGELFF. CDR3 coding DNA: TGCGCCAGCAGCTTGCCACAGGGTAACACCGGGGAGCTGTTTTTT. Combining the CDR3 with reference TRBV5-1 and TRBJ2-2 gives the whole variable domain KAGVTQTPRYLIKTRGQQVTLSCSPISGHRSVSWYQQTPGQGLQFLFEYFSETQRNKGNFPGRFSGRQFSNSRSEMNVSTLELGDSALYLCASSLPQGNTGELFFGEGSRLTVL.

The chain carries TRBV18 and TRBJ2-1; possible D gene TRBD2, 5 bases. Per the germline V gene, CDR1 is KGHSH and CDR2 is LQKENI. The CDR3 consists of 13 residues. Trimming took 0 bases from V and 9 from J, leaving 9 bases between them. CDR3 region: CASSPPVAGEQFF. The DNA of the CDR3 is TGTGCCAGCTCACCACCGGTCGCGGGTGAGCAGTTCTTC.

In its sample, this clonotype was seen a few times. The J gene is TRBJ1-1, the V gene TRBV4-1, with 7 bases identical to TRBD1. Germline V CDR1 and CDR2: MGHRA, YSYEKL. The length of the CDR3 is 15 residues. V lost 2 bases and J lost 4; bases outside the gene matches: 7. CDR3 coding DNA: TGCGCCAGCAGCCAACCCGACAGGGTAGGCACTGAAGCTTTCTTT. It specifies CASSQPDRVGTEAFF.

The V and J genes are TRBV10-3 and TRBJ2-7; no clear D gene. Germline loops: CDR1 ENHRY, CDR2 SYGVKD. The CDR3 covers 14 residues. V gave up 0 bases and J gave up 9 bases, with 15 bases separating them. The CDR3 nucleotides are TGTGCCATCAGTGAGTCCGTGGAAGAGCGTCGGCAGTACGTC. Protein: CAISESVEERRQYV.

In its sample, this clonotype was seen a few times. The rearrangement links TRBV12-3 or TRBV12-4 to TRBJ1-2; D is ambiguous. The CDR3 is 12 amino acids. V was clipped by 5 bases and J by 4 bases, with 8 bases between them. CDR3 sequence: CASSLQSYGYTF. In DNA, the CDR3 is TGTGCCAGCAGTCTACAGAGCTATGGCTACACCTTC.

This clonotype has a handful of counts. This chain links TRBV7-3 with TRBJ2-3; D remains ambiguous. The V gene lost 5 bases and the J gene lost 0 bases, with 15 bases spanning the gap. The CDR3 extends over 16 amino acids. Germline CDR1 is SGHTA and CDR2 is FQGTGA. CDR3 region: CASSRSSGKSTDTQYF. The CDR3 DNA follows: TGTGCCAGCAGCCGAAGCTCCGGCAAGAGCACAGATACGCAGTATTTT.

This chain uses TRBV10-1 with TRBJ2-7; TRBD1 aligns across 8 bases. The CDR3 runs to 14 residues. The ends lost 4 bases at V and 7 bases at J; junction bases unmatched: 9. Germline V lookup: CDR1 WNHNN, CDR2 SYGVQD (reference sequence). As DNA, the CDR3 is TGCGCCAGCAGTGTGAGGCAGGGGGCGGGAGAGCAGTACTTC. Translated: CASSVRQGAGEQYF.

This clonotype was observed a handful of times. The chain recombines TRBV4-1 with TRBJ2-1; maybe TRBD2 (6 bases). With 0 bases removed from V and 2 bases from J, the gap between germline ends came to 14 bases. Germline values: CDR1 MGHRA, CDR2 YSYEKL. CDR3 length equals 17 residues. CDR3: CASSQDWAGTPYNEQFF. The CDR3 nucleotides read TGCGCCAGCAGCCAAGATTGGGCGGGGACCCCCTACAATGAGCAGTTCTTC.

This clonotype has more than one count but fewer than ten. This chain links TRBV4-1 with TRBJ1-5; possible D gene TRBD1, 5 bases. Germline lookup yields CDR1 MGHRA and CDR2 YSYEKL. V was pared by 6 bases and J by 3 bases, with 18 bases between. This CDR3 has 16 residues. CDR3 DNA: TGCGCCAGCAGACAGATTCCTTCAGGGAACAATCAGCCCCAGCATTTT. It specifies CASRQIPSGNNQPQHF.

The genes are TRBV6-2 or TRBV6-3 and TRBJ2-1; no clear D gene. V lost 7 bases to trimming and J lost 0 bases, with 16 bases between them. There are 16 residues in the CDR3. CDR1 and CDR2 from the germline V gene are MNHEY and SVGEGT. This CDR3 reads CASIKTGFSSYNEQFF. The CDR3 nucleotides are TGTGCCAGCATCAAAACGGGTTTCAGCTCCTACAATGAGCAGTTCTTC.

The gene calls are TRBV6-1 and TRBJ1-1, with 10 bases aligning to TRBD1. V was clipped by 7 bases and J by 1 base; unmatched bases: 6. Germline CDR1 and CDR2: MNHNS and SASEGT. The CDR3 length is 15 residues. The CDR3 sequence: CASTRQGATNTEAFF. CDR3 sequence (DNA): TGTGCCAGCACCAGACAGGGGGCAACGAACACTGAAGCTTTCTTT.